This TCR beta chain was sequenced during a study of cytomegalovirus exposure and HLA in healthy donors. Study summary: Out of 150 million to 200 million T cells, an earlier analysis found roughly 100 million unique TCR beta sequences in total. General study points: Accurate prediction of most subjects' HLA-A and HLA-B alleles from TCR beta sequences was reported. The investigators catalogued some 160 TCR beta chains as cytomegalovirus-associated.

Germline assignment: CDR1 LGHNA and CDR2 YSLEER. V was shortened by 0 bases and J by 0 bases, with 6 bases between the two germline ends. The CDR3 sequence is 16 residues long. The PCR was carried out with 60 Vbeta primers and 13 Jbeta primers. This table comes from immunoSEQ multiplex PCR, and its TCRdb copy is limited to in-frame clones, with some not included. Across over 200,000 clones, the top ten clones capture approximately 0.98% of the sample. On this clone: What it binds is unknown.

The chain recombines TRBV4-3 with TRBJ2-6; D gene ambiguous. Sequences were obtained from PBMCs. The TCR originated in a woman between 25 and 40 years old in good health and CMV-seropositive. CDR3 sequence (DNA): TGCGCCAGCAGCCAAGAGTCCCACTCTGGGGCCAACGTCCTGACTTTC. Translation: CASSQESHSGANVLTF.